A single count supports the clone carrying this TCR beta chain. These data originate in a study of T cells after yellow fever vaccination. TCRdb reprocessed the 5' RACE reads with MiXCR, giving one entry per CDR3 protein. Here the sample spans around 530,000 distinct CDR3 sequences, roughly 17% being singletons. The clonotype comes from a man younger than 30 who received the YFV17D yellow fever vaccine. The sample was PBMCs, taken more than 4 days after the first yellow fever vaccination.

CDR3 amino acids: CAWSLRGGQPQHF. The CDR3, as DNA: TGTGCCTGGTCACTCAGGGGTGGACAGCCCCAGCATTTT. The genes are TRBV30 and TRBJ1-5; tentatively, D is TRBD1 (6 bases). V gave up 5 bases and J gave up 7 bases, with 15 bases separating them. The CDR3 has 13 residues. The germline V gene has CDR1 GTSNPN and CDR2 SVGIG (reference sequence).